The present entry profiles one T cell receptor (beta chain) with its context. No antigen is known for it. This sample was included in a study of T cell responses to AZD1222 COVID-19 vaccine. Generated by immunoSEQ multiplex PCR, the TCRdb table keeps only in-frame clones and is missing some. Of about 130,000 clones listed, around 89% were seen once; the top ten hold 4% to 5.5%. Germline V gene data show CDR1 as MNHEY and CDR2 as SVGEGT. The CDR3 length is 12 residues. V was clipped by 2 bases and J by 0 bases, with 1 base between them. Whole-study findings and limits: Recipients of AZD1222 seropositive at baseline numbered only 6 or 7.

The chain employs TRBV6-2 or TRBV6-3 and TRBJ2-5; no definite D call. The input for sequencing was peripheral blood, taken on day 0 of AZD1222 vaccination. This receptor was obtained from an adult in good health. CDR3 nucleotide sequence: TGTGCCAGCAGTTACCACCAAGAGACCCAGTACTTC. Protein sequence: CASSYHQETQYF.